The clone carrying this T cell receptor beta chain came up once. The source of the sample is a study of blood T cell repertoires in COVID-19. Overall study context: The study drew acute and convalescent COVID-19 samples from the United States, Italy and Spain. Sources were T cells, B-cell-depleted T cells, or PBMCs; the material itself was cDNA or gDNA.

In the authors' workflow: Reference gene primer amplification yielded estimated nucleated cell counts. Repertoires were generated with immunoSEQ multiplex PCR, while TCRdb's copy carries only in-frame clones and drops some. V, J and clone size are taken as reported in that table, and D and trimming were inferred from the DNA itself. The table has 300,000 to 400,000 clones, 83% seen once. The CDR3 runs 16 residues. Germline CDR1 LGHNA, CDR2 YNFKEQ. V shed 0 bases and J shed 8 bases, with 19 bases lying between them. The sample taken for sequencing was peripheral blood. The TCR was taken from a young man with active or convalescent COVID-19. This sequence joins TRBV4-2 and TRBJ1-2, with D perhaps TRBD1 (6 bases). CDR3 DNA sequence: TGTGCCAGCAGCCAAGACAGGGGCGGAACTTTTTGGGGCTACACCTTC. Residues: CASSQDRGGTFWGYTF.